A single sample is the source of the 25 T cell receptor beta chains below, sequenced in a study of shared clonotypes between healthy human individuals. Sequencing used immunoSEQ multiplex PCR; TCRdb keeps in-frame clones, though not all of them. The repertoire consists of fewer than 600,000 clones, with around 75% occurring once and the leading ten covering over 10%. The specimen was PBMCs. All receptors come from a woman aged 40 to 50 in good health. Some clones in this sample may be carry-over from other donors' samples.

This chain joins TRBV9 and TRBJ2-7; 7 nucleotides agree with TRBD2. The CDR3 is made up of 17 amino acids. The V gene end was trimmed by 0 bases and the J gene end by 5 bases; junction bases not matched to a gene: 14. Germline V gene sequence: CDR1 SGDLS, CDR2 YYNGEE. The CDR3 sequence is CASSVGVGEGPYDEQYF. The CDR3 DNA follows: TGTGCCAGCAGCGTAGGAGTTGGGGAGGGCCCTTACGACGAGCAGTACTTC.

V usage is TRBV29-1 and J usage is TRBJ2-5, with D maybe TRBD1 (5 bases). Trimming pared 5 bases from V and 3 bases from J, leaving 10 bases between. This CDR3 has 12 amino acids. Germline V gene lookup returns CDR1 SQVTM and CDR2 ANQGSEA. Here the CDR3 DNA reads TGCAGCGTTAAAGGGGCAGAAGAGACCCAGTACTTC. It is translated as CSVKGAEETQYF.

The rearrangement joins TRBV9 to TRBJ2-7; D possibly matches TRBD1 or TRBD2 (5 bases each). CDR1 SGDLS and CDR2 YYNGEE come from the germline V gene. The CDR3 consists of 14 residues. The germline V and J ends were trimmed by 4 bases and 3 bases, with 14 bases remaining between them. The CDR3 spells CASSLSGTVYEQYF. CDR3 bases: TGTGCCAGCAGCCTTTCGGGGACGGTCTACGAGCAGTACTTC.

J is TRBJ2-5 and V is TRBV19; 8 bases align to TRBD2. This CDR3 has 16 residues. J gave up 5 bases and V 3 bases, and 11 bases lay outside the gene matches. Germline V lookup: CDR1 LNHDA, CDR2 SQIVND (reference sequence). The CDR3 reads CASSMRVAGLGETQYF. The CDR3 region has the DNA TGTGCCAGTAGTATGAGGGTAGCGGGATTAGGGGAGACCCAGTACTTC.

As concerns this clone: A single base is all that separates this from a far larger clone, so a read error is likely. The gene calls are TRBV7-9 and TRBJ2-7; 7 bases agree with TRBD2. Germline V gene data show CDR1 as SEHNR and CDR2 as FQNEAQ (reference sequence). The V gene end was trimmed by 0 bases and the J gene end by 6 bases; junction bases not matched to a gene: 11. The length of the CDR3 is 16 residues. The CDR3 DNA follows: TGTGCCAGCAGCTTAGCGGGAGGGCCCACTAGATGCGAGCAGTACTTC. It specifies CASSLAGGPTRCEQYF.

CDR3 nucleotides: TGTGCCAGCAGCAAGCAGTTGGGACAGGACTCCTACAATGAGCAGTTCTTC. Residues: CASSKQLGQDSYNEQFF. The chain employs TRBV11-1 and TRBJ2-1, with TRBD1 identical over 8 bases. J lost 0 bases, V lost 5 bases, and 9 bases had no gene match. CDR1 and CDR2 (germline): SGHAT, FQDESV (reference sequence). The CDR3 consists of 17 residues.

The chain joins TRBV2 to TRBJ2-4, with D perhaps matching TRBD1 (5 bases). V was cut by 5 bases and J by 0 bases, with 11 bases left in between. The germline V gene has CDR1 SNHLY and CDR2 FYNNEI. The CDR3 contains 15 residues. The CDR3 sequence: CASSSKTVAKNIQYF. The CDR3 DNA reads as TGTGCCAGCAGTTCAAAGACAGTAGCCAAAAACATTCAGTACTTC.

The chain employs TRBV5-1 and TRBJ1-2; D may be TRBD1 (6 bases). The ends were cut back, 5 bases at V and 0 bases at J, with 11 bases in the middle. There are 14 residues in the CDR3. CDR1 is SGHRS and CDR2 is YFSETQ in the germline V gene. For the CDR3, the DNA is TGCGCCAGCAGTTTCAGACAGGCTAACTATGGCTACACCTTC. Encoded protein: CASSFRQANYGYTF.

The chain employs TRBV7-9 and TRBJ2-7; no clear D gene. This CDR3 has 16 residues. Germline V gene sequence: CDR1 SEHNR, CDR2 FQNEAQ (reference sequence). The ends were cut back, 1 base at V and 1 base at J, with 14 bases in the middle. The CDR3 here is CASSLGWGPTSYEQYF. The CDR3 nucleotides are TGTGCCAGCAGCTTAGGTTGGGGTCCCACGTCCTACGAGCAGTACTTC.

The V gene is TRBV7-9, the J gene TRBJ2-7; D unclear. This CDR3 comprises 11 residues. Per germline, CDR1 SEHNR and CDR2 FQNEAQ (reference sequence). V was trimmed by 8 bases and J by 3 bases, leaving 8 bases between them. The CDR3 nucleotides are TGTGCCAGCTATAAGGGCTACGAGCAGTACTTC. Its translation is CASYKGYEQYF.

This chain connects TRBV28 to TRBJ1-2; 8 nucleotides align to TRBD1. Per germline, CDR1 MDHEN and CDR2 SYDVKM. This CDR3 contains 14 residues. Trimming removed 5 bases from V and 8 bases from J; junction bases left unmatched: 10. The DNA for the CDR3 is TGTGCCAGCAGTACAGGGGGTCGGGTTAGGGGCTACACCTTC. This translates into CASSTGGRVRGYTF.

Points on this clone: This could be a read error, since a much larger clone is one nucleotide away. The genes are TRBV13 and TRBJ1-2; D remains ambiguous. Per germline, CDR1 PRHDT and CDR2 FYEKMQ (reference sequence). V was pared by 4 bases and J by 0 bases, with 3 bases between. The CDR3 runs 12 residues. CDR3 DNA sequence: TGTGCCAGCAGCTCCACTAACTATGGCTACACCTTC. It yields the protein CASSSTNYGYTF.

In its sample, this clone was seen a few times. The identical CDR3 is also encoded by other nucleotide sequences in the sample. V usage is TRBV6-1 and J usage is TRBJ2-7; 7 bases align to TRBD1. The germline CDR1 and CDR2 sequences are MNHNS and SASEGT. CDR3 length: 13 residues. Trimming removed 3 bases from V and 4 bases from J; junction bases left unmatched: 3. CDR3 loop: CASSEVRGYEQYF. The CDR3 DNA follows: TGTGCCAGCAGTGAGGTCAGGGGGTACGAGCAGTACTTC.

The chain carries TRBV27 and TRBJ2-7, with TRBD2 matching over 11 bases. The V gene's germline CDR1 is MNHEY and CDR2 SMNVEV (reference sequence). The V and J ends lost 4 bases and 9 bases, in that order; junction bases with no gene match: 5. The CDR3 runs to 13 residues. The CDR3 DNA reads TGTGCCAGCAGTTCGACTAGCGGGACGCCGCAGTACTTC. This translates into CASSSTSGTPQYF.

The CDR3 DNA follows: TGTGCCAGCAGTGATTATAGACAGGGGGCTTTCGAGCAGTACTTC. Its protein is CASSDYRQGAFEQYF. The rearrangement joins TRBV25-1 to TRBJ2-7; 10 nucleotides agree with TRBD1. Germline V gene data show CDR1 as MGHDK and CDR2 as SYGVNS. V lost 3 bases to trimming and J lost 6 bases; unmatched junction nucleotides: 8. The CDR3 totals 15 residues.

The DNA for the CDR3 is TGTGCCTGGAGTGTACCCGGGAGATTGGATACGCAGTATTTT. It yields the protein CAWSVPGRLDTQYF. The V gene is TRBV30, the J gene TRBJ2-3; weak D call: TRBD2 (6 bases). Germline CDR1 and CDR2: GTSNPN and SVGIG (reference sequence). This CDR3 spans 14 amino acids. Trimming removed 0 bases from V and 6 bases from J, with 13 bases in between.

The chain combines TRBV4-3 with TRBJ2-6; D ambiguous. Germline V gene sequence: CDR1 LGHNA, CDR2 YSLEER. Between the trimmed V and J ends, which lost 1 base and 7 bases, there was a span of 8 bases. The CDR3 has 14 residues. This chain's CDR3 is CASSQAAGANVLTF. The CDR3 DNA sequence: TGCGCCAGCAGCCAAGCGGCCGGAGCCAACGTCCTGACTTTC.

A few counts support this clone. The chain recombines TRBV6-5 with TRBJ2-7; D uncertain. Trimming shortened V by 2 bases and J by 1 base, and 15 bases separated the two germline ends. The CDR3 runs to 16 residues. The V gene's germline CDR1 is MNHEY and CDR2 SVGAGI. CDR3 in amino acids: CASSYPGEVRSYEQYF. For the CDR3, the DNA is TGTGCCAGCAGTTACCCGGGTGAGGTCAGGTCCTACGAGCAGTACTTC.

This clone was seen a single time. The rearrangement uses TRBV5-1 and TRBJ1-1, with 8 bases that match TRBD1. The CDR3 contains 16 residues. Trimming at V came to 5 bases and at J to 0 bases, leaving 9 bases not matched to a gene. The V gene's germline CDR1 is SGHRS and CDR2 YFSETQ. The CDR3 here is CASRAGTGLMNTEAFF. In DNA form, the CDR3 reads TGCGCCAGCAGGGCCGGGACAGGACTCATGAACACTGAAGCTTTCTTT.

This chain links TRBV28 with TRBJ2-7, with 7 nucleotides matching TRBD2. The germline gives CDR1 MDHEN, CDR2 SYDVKM. Trimming took 4 bases from V and 4 from J; bases not matched to a gene: 10. The CDR3 has 15 amino acids. CDR3 region: CASSYPRTSVYEQYF. In nucleotides, the CDR3 is TGTGCCAGCAGTTACCCCCGAACTAGCGTATACGAGCAGTACTTC.

The chain combines TRBV2 with TRBJ1-4; a possible D gene is TRBD1 (5 bases). The germline gives CDR1 SNHLY, CDR2 FYNNEI. V lost 6 bases to trimming and J lost 7 bases, with 9 bases between them. The CDR3 loop spans 12 amino acids. The CDR3 region has the DNA TGTGCCAGCAGGGGGGACCTTGAAAAACTGTTTTTT. This translates into CASRGDLEKLFF.

The chain recombines TRBV28 with TRBJ1-5; possible D gene TRBD1, 5 bases. CDR3 length: 16 amino acids. V was shortened by 3 bases and J by 1 base, with 13 bases between the two germline ends. Germline assignment: CDR1 MDHEN and CDR2 SYDVKM. The CDR3 DNA sequence: TGTGCCAGCAGTTTGGGCAGGGTTATGAGCAATCAGCCCCAGCATTTT. It specifies CASSLGRVMSNQPQHF. The variable domain in full, completed from reference TRBV28 and TRBJ1-5, reads DVKVTQSSRYLVKRTGEKVFLECVQDMDHENMFWYRQDPGLGLRLIYFSYDVKMKEKGDIPEGYSVSREKKERFSLILESASTNQTSMYLCASSLGRVMSNQPQHFGDGTRLSIL.

The genes are TRBV2 and TRBJ2-1; maybe TRBD2 (6 bases). The germline V gene encodes CDR1 SNHLY and CDR2 FYNNEI. The CDR3 runs 12 residues. Trimming left V 4 bases short and J 9 bases short, with 10 bases between. In DNA form, the CDR3 reads TGTGCCAGCAGTGGGGACTTAGGTGAGCAGTTCTTC. Protein sequence: CASSGDLGEQFF.

The rearrangement links TRBV7-9 to TRBJ2-5; possibly TRBD2 for D (5 bases). CDR1 is SEHNR, CDR2 FQNEAQ, per germline (reference sequence). The CDR3 consists of 14 residues. V was cut by 0 bases and J by 5 bases, with 10 bases left in between. DNA for the CDR3: TGTGCCAGCAGCTTAGCGGGAGTCTGGGAGACCCAGTACTTC. This translates into CASSLAGVWETQYF.

The J gene is TRBJ2-1, the V gene TRBV7-3; tentatively, D is TRBD1 or TRBD2 (5 bases each). V was pared by 3 bases and J by 9 bases, with 12 bases between. Germline values: CDR1 SGHTA, CDR2 FQGTGA. The CDR3 is made up of 13 amino acids. CDR3 nucleotide sequence: TGTGCCAGCAGCTTTACGGGGCCGGGTGAGCAGTTCTTC. Encoded protein: CASSFTGPGEQFF.